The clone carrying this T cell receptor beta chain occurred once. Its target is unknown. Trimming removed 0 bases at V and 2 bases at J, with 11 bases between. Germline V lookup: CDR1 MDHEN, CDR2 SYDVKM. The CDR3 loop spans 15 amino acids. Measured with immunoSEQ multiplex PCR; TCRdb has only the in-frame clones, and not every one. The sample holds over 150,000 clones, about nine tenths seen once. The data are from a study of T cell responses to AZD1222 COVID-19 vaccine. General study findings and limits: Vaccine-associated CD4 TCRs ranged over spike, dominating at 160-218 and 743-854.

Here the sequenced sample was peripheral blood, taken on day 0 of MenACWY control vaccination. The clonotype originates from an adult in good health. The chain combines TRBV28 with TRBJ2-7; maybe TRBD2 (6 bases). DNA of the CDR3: TGTGCCAGCAGTTTATGGTCTAGCGCTACCTACGAGCAGTACGTC. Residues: CASSLWSSATYEQYV.